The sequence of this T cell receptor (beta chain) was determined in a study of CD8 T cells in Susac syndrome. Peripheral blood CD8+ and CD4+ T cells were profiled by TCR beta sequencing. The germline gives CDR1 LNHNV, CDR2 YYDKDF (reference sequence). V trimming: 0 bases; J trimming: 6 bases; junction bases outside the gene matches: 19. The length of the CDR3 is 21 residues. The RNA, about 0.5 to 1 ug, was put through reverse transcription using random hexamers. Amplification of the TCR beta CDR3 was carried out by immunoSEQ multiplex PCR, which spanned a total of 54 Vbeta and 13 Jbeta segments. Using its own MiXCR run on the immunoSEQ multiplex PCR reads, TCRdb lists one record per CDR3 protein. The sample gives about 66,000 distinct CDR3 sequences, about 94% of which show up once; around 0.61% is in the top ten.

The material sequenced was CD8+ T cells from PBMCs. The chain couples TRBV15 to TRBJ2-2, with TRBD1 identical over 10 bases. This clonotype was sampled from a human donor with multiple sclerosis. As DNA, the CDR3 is TGTGCCACCAGCAGAGAAAGAACCGGGACAGGGGCTCCAGGACGGGCCGGGGAGCTGTTTTTT. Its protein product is CATSRERTGTGAPGRAGELFF. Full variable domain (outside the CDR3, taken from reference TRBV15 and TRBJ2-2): DAMVIQNPRYQVTQFGKPVTLSCSQTLNHNVMYWYQQKSSQAPKLLFHYYDKDFNNEADTPDNFQSRRPNTSFCFLDIRSPGLGDTAMYLCATSRERTGTGAPGRAGELFFGEGSRLTVL.